Given below is one T cell receptor (beta chain) in context. Its antigen is currently not known. Base qualities are not provided; no much larger clone lies one nucleotide away. These data originate in a study of blood T cell repertoires in COVID-19 (TCRdb year 2020). Turning to the overall study: Samples from collaborators originated in the United States, Italy and Spain and spanned both the acute and convalescent phases of COVID-19. The repertoires were released in a freely available public database meant as a resource for research on the immune response to SARS-CoV-2. The prospective study material was composed of cDNA or gDNA derived from T cells, B-cell-depleted T cells, or PBMCs. A de-identified subject ID, COVID-19 status, age in years and sex were almost always included in the sample metadata. Where available, HLA class I and class II types were taken from metadata supplied by the sample provider and were not determined by assay-based typing. Samples were obtained from the ongoing ImmuneRACE study (first 160 participants) and from about 1,300 subjects provided by 6 global collaborators. The dataset comprised deeply sampled blood TCRbeta repertoires from subjects exposed to, actively infected with, or recovered from COVID-19.

The immunoSEQ Assay, a bias-controlled multiplex PCR, was used to amplify TCRbeta CDR3 regions from genomic DNA. The paper's data handling went like this. Within the assay, amplification of reference gene primers was used to estimate how many nucleated cells each sample contained. To quantify the absolute abundance of each unique TCRbeta CDR3 rearrangement, sequence reads were collapsed and filtered. For each sample, productive Simpson clonality was calculated as the square root of Simpson's diversity index over productive rearrangements. Not all clones reach the TCRdb copy of this immuneACCESS table, which keeps in-frame sequences only. Checked studies attribute under half of the gap to unresolved V genes and leave the rest unexplained. D and trimming come from the DNA, and the V and J calls and clone size come from that table. In this sample the table shows around 160,000 clones, 85% to 95% of which occur a single time. Less than 2% of the sample is taken by the ten largest.

Overall study outcomes, separate from this receptor: The quantity of clinical and demographic metadata differed by source and by participant and was supplied without curation.

Relative to germline, V is missing 2 bases and J is missing 4 bases, with 1 base of the junction outside any gene match. From a lookup of the germline V gene, CDR1 and CDR2 are LGHNT and FRNRAP. Reading from cysteine to phenylalanine, the CDR3 counts 13 amino acids. CDR3 DNA is the only sequence kept; it has 39 bases, read in frame from the first base. One collaborating source in Seattle enrolled patients while the patients were actively infected and followed the patients over time throughout the course of disease. Each collaborating institution followed its own protocols to collect whole blood in K2EDTA tubes. For TCRbeta analysis, collaborators shipped samples as frozen whole blood, isolated PBMCs, or DNA extracted from either of those sample types.

Sequences were obtained from peripheral blood. The sequence came from a woman aged 60-75 years with COVID-19, enrolled during active disease. The sequence is built from TRBV12-5 and TRBJ1-1, with 7 junctional bases fitting TRBD1. The CDR3 corresponds to CASGLTGVTEAFF. The DNA reads as follows: TGTGCTAGTGGTTTGACAGGGGTCACTGAAGCTTTCTTT. With all but the CDR3 taken from the reference TRBV12-5 and TRBJ1-1 genes, the full variable domain is: DARVTQTPRHKVTEMGQEVTMRCQPILGHNTVFWYRQTMMQGLELLAYFRNRAPLDDSGMPKDRFSAEMPDATLATLKIQPSEPRDSAVYFCASGLTGVTEAFFGQGTRLTVV.